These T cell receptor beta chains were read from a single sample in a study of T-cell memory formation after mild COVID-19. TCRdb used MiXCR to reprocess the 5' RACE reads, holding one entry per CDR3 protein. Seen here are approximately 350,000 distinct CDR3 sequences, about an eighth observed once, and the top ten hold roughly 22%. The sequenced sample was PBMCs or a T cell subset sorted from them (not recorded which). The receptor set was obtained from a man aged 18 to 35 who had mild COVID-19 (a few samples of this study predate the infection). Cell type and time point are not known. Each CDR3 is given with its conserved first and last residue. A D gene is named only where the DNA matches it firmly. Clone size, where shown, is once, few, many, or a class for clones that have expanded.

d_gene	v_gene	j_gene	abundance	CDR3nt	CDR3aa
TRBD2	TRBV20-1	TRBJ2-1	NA	TGCAGTGCTAGAGCTAGCGGGGGGCACAATGAGCAGTTCTTC	CSARASGGHNEQFF
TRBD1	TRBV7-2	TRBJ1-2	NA	TGTGCCAGCAGCTTAGCGAGCATCACAGGGGACGCGGGGGGCTACACCTTC	CASSLASITGDAGGYTF
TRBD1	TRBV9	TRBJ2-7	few	TGTGCCAGCAGCGCATACGGGACAGGGGAGCAGTACTTC	CASSAYGTGEQYF
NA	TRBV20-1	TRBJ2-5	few	TGCAGTGTTTTGCGGGGGCGGGAGACCCAGTACTTC	CSVLRGRETQYF
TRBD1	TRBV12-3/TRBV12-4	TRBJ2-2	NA	TGTGCCAGCAGTTTAGGGGACAGGGGAACCGGGGAGCTGTTTTTT	CASSLGDRGTGELFF
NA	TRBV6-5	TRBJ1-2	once	TGTGCCAGCACGGGCTACAGCCGATTATATGGCTACACCTTC	CASTGYSRLYGYTF
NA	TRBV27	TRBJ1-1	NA	TGTGCCAGCATTCCCTTGGCGGGGACTGAAGCTTTCTTT	CASIPLAGTEAFF
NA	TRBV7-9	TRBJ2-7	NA	TGTGCCAGCAGCTTCTTGGCTGGGCAGGCCTACGAGCAGTACTTC	CASSFLAGQAYEQYF
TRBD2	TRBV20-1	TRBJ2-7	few	TGCAGTGCTGCGGGACTAGCGGGGTTCCCGTCCTCCTACGAGCAGTACTTC	CSAAGLAGFPSSYEQYF
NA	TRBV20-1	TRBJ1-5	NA	TGCAGTGCTAGTGAACCTAATCAGCCCCAGCATTTT	CSASEPNQPQHF
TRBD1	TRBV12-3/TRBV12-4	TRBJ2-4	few	TGTGCCAGCAGTGGGGACAGGCGAAGGAACATTCAGTACTTC	CASSGDRRRNIQYF
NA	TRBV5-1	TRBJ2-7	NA	TGCGCCAGCAGCTTGGGGCCGACAGGCGGTCTCTCCTACGAGCAGTACTTC	CASSLGPTGGLSYEQYF
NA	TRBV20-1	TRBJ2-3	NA	TGCAGTGCTAGGGTTCGGTACGGGTCGGATACGCAGTATTTT	CSARVRYGSDTQYF
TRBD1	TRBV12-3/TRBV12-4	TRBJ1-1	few	TGTGCCAGCAGTCCCCGATCCAGGGGGCGCGACGCTTTCTTT	CASSPRSRGRDAFF
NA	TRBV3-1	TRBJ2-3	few	TGTGCCAGCAGCCAAGCTTGGCGGAGCACAGATACGCAGTATTTT	CASSQAWRSTDTQYF
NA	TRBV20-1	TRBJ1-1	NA	TGCAGTGCTAAAATCCCGGAGACACTAGAAGCTTTCTTT	CSAKIPETLEAFF
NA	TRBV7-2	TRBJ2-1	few	TGTGCCAGCAGCTATGTGGGGGGCGTATACAATGAGCAGTTCTTC	CASSYVGGVYNEQFF
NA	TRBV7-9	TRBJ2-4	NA	TGTGCCAGCAGCTCGTCAGGACTAGCCAAAAACATTCAGTACTTC	CASSSSGLAKNIQYF
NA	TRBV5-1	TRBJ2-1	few	TGCGCCAGCAGCTCCCGGGGGCCGAGGAATGAGCAGTTCTTC	CASSSRGPRNEQFF
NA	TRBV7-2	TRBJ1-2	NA	TGTGCCAGCTTCCGGGGGGACTATGGCTACACCTTC	CASFRGDYGYTF
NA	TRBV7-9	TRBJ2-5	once	TGTGCCAGCAGCTTACCGAACCGGGCTAGCTCGGCCCAGTACTTC	CASSLPNRASSAQYF
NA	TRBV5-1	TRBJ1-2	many	TGCGCCAGCAGCTTGGATACACCTAACTATGGCTACACCTTC	CASSLDTPNYGYTF
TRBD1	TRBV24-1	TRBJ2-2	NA	TGTGCCACCAGTGATGGACAGGGGACCGGGGAGCTGTTTTTT	CATSDGQGTGELFF
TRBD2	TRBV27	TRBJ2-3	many	TGTGCCAGCAGTTTAGACCCAGCGGGGGGGCCCGATACGCAGTATTTT	CASSLDPAGGPDTQYF
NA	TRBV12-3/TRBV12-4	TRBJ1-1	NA	TGTGCCAGCAGTTTCGCCGGGAACACTGAAGCTTTCTTT	CASSFAGNTEAFF
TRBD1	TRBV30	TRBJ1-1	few	TGTGCCTGGCGGACAGGGGGGCACACTGAAGCTTTCTTT	CAWRTGGHTEAFF
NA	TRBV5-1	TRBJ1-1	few	TGCGCCAGCAGCTTGGCCCTAGGGGACGGTACTGAAGCTTTCTTT	CASSLALGDGTEAFF